One and the same sample provided the 30 T cell receptor beta chains below, sequenced in a study of cytomegalovirus exposure and HLA in healthy donors. A multiplex PCR was run with 60 Vbeta primers and 13 Jbeta primers. The method was immunoSEQ multiplex PCR; TCRdb's version includes in-frame clones alone and lacks a portion of them. Of 200,000 or so clones listed, roughly four fifths were seen once; the top ten hold approximately 0.8%. The specimen was PBMCs. These receptors originate from a woman between 18 and 30 years old in good health and CMV-seronegative.

The chain uses TRBV4-2 and TRBJ2-7, with a weak D call TRBD1 (5 bases). Trimming left V 0 bases short and J 1 base short, with 10 bases between. Germline CDR1 LGHNA, CDR2 YNFKEQ. The CDR3 totals 15 residues. CDR3 in DNA: TGTGCCAGCAGCCAAGATTTCGGACAATCCTACGAGCAGTACTTC. This gives the protein CASSQDFGQSYEQYF.

The chain joins TRBV18 to TRBJ2-6; D gene ambiguous. V was cut by 1 base and J by 0 bases, with 16 bases left in between. The CDR3 loop spans 19 amino acids. The germline V gene encodes CDR1 KGHSH and CDR2 LQKENI. CDR3 nucleotide sequence: TGTGCCAGCTCACCACTTGGCCCAGCGTCAAGCTCTGGGGCCAACGTCCTGACTTTC. Its translation: CASSPLGPASSSGANVLTF.

This chain connects TRBV19 to TRBJ1-1; 7 bases fit TRBD1. The CDR3 contains 13 residues. Unmatched junction bases numbered 5, after V lost 3 bases and J lost 7 bases. Per germline, CDR1 LNHDA and CDR2 SQIVND (reference sequence). The CDR3 nucleotides are TGTGCCAGTAGTATGGGCCGGGACAGTGAAGCTTTCTTT. As protein: CASSMGRDSEAFF.

The chain couples TRBV4-1 to TRBJ2-5; 8 nucleotides line up with TRBD2. With V trimmed by 0 bases and J by 4 bases, 4 bases remained unmatched. The CDR3 covers 15 residues. Germline lookup yields CDR1 MGHRA and CDR2 YSYEKL. CDR3 sequence reads: CASSQDGLAGETQYF. Here the CDR3 DNA reads TGCGCCAGCAGCCAAGATGGACTAGCCGGAGAGACCCAGTACTTC.

On this clone: At one end the junction does not follow the germline gene, possibly because of a read error. The chain employs TRBV5-1 and TRBJ2-1, with 13 bases identical to TRBD2. This CDR3 has 15 amino acids. Looked up from germline, CDR1 is SGHRS and CDR2 is YFSETQ. The CDR3 region has the DNA TGCGCCAGCAGCTACGGACTAGCGGGGGCCAATGAGCAGCTCTTC. Translating gives CASSYGLAGANEQLF.

The V and J genes are TRBV20-1 and TRBJ2-7; no reliable D call. CDR1 DFQATT and CDR2 SNEGSKA come from the germline V gene (reference sequence). The CDR3 length is 11 residues. V lost 6 bases to trimming and J lost 3 bases, with 9 bases between them. CDR3: CSAQKLYEQYF. CDR3 coding DNA: TGCAGTGCGCAAAAGCTCTACGAGCAGTACTTC.

The rearrangement joins TRBV5-8 to TRBJ2-1, with TRBD2 matching 7 bases. The germline V gene has CDR1 SGHTS and CDR2 YDEGEE. V lost 6 bases, J lost 0 bases, and 12 bases stayed unmatched. This CDR3 is built from 17 residues. The CDR3 loop is CASMYRGDLSSYNEQFF. DNA for the CDR3: TGTGCCAGCATGTATCGGGGGGACTTAAGCTCCTACAATGAGCAGTTCTTC.

V and J are TRBV27 and TRBJ2-5; 8 bases line up with TRBD2. This CDR3 comprises 16 residues. Trimming at V came to 4 bases and at J to 1 base, leaving 8 bases not matched to a gene. Looked up from germline, CDR1 is MNHEY and CDR2 is SMNVEV (reference sequence). In DNA, the CDR3 is TGTGCCAGCAGTTCGGTCGGGGGGGGACTCCAAGAGACCCAGTACTTC. Translation: CASSSVGGGLQETQYF.

The chain recombines TRBV9 with TRBJ1-1, with no clear D. The CDR3 is 14 amino acids. Germline V lookup: CDR1 SGDLS, CDR2 YYNGEE. Between the trimmed V and J ends, which lost 1 base and 11 bases, there was a span of 18 bases. The CDR3 is CASSVTSGESGAFF. The CDR3 DNA reads TGTGCCAGCAGCGTAACTTCTGGGGAGAGCGGGGCTTTCTTT.

The chain recombines TRBV5-1 with TRBJ2-4; possible D gene TRBD1, 5 bases. CDR3 length equals 12 residues. CDR1 is SGHRS and CDR2 is YFSETQ in the germline V gene. Between the trimmed V and J ends, which lost 8 bases and 2 bases, there was a span of 8 bases. The CDR3 spells CASKGTKNIQYF. CDR3 nucleotides: TGCGCCAGTAAGGGGACCAAAAACATTCAGTACTTC.

The V gene is TRBV29-1, the J gene TRBJ1-5, with a weak D call TRBD1 (6 bases). CDR1 and CDR2 (germline): SQVTM, ANQGSEA. The V gene lost 4 bases and the J gene lost 6 bases, with 13 bases spanning the gap. The CDR3 totals 13 residues. The DNA of the CDR3 is TGCAGCGTTGGGGGGGGCCCCTTTCAGCCCCAGCATTTT. This sequence encodes CSVGGGPFQPQHF. Drawing the rest from reference TRBV29-1 and TRBJ1-5, the complete variable domain is SAVISQKPSRDICQRGTSLTIQCQVDSQVTMMFWYRQQPGQSLTLIATANQGSEATYESGFVIDKFPISRPNLTFSTLTVSNMSPEDSSIYLCSVGGGPFQPQHFGDGTRLSIL.

The chain combines TRBV6-1 with TRBJ1-2; 7 positions match TRBD1. CDR1 is MNHNS, CDR2 SASEGT, per germline. V gave up 6 bases and J gave up 1 base; unmatched junction bases: 8. This CDR3 contains 15 residues. CDR3 amino acids: CASRTGQAHNYGYTF. The CDR3 nucleotides read TGTGCCAGCAGGACAGGACAGGCCCATAACTATGGCTACACCTTC.

This clone was counted once. The chain has TRBV29-1 and TRBJ2-7, with 9 bases aligning to TRBD1. V lost 4 bases and J lost 7; bases outside the gene matches: 14. The V gene's germline CDR1 is SQVTM and CDR2 ANQGSEA. The length of the CDR3 is 15 residues. This CDR3 reads CSVARRDRALGEQYF. The CDR3 region has the DNA TGCAGCGTTGCCCGCCGGGACAGGGCTCTGGGGGAGCAGTACTTC.

This CDR3 reads CASSTETGSKSIGELFF. Written as DNA, the CDR3 is TGTGCCAGCAGTACGGAGACGGGGAGCAAGTCCATCGGGGAGCTGTTTTTT. The chain combines TRBV5-4 with TRBJ2-2; D perhaps matches TRBD2 (5 bases). Germline assignment: CDR1 SGHNT and CDR2 YYREEE (reference sequence). The CDR3 runs to 17 residues. V was clipped by 5 bases and J by 7 bases, with 24 bases between them.

V is TRBV29-1 and J is TRBJ2-7, with TRBD1 identical over 7 bases. V lost 1 base, J lost 2 bases, and 11 bases stayed unmatched. Germline CDR1 reads SQVTM; CDR2 reads ANQGSEA. The CDR3 loop spans 16 amino acids. The DNA of the CDR3 is TGCAGCGTTGAAGTCTTGACAGGGATGGTACCCTACGAGCAGTACTTC. This sequence encodes CSVEVLTGMVPYEQYF.

J is TRBJ2-7 and V is TRBV7-9; D not certain. There are 15 residues in the CDR3. V lost 1 base and J lost 3, with 13 bases in between. The germline gives CDR1 SEHNR, CDR2 FQNEAQ (reference sequence). For the CDR3, the DNA is TGTGCCAGCAGCTTAGAAGGTTACGGAGTCTACGAGCAGTACTTC. Translating it yields CASSLEGYGVYEQYF.

The chain is built from TRBV27 and TRBJ2-3; D may be TRBD1 (6 bases). Germline CDR1 MNHEY, CDR2 SMNVEV (reference sequence). CDR3 length: 14 residues. Trimming took 8 bases from V and 4 from J, leaving 16 bases between them. CDR3 in amino acids: CASRLWGRPDTQYF. The CDR3 nucleotides read TGTGCCAGCCGACTATGGGGGCGGCCAGATACGCAGTATTTT.

The V and J genes are TRBV4-2 and TRBJ2-3, with TRBD1 matching over 9 bases. The V gene end was trimmed by 4 bases and the J gene end by 4 bases; junction bases not matched to a gene: 6. Germline values: CDR1 LGHNA, CDR2 YNFKEQ. The CDR3 loop spans 15 amino acids. The CDR3, as DNA: TGTGCCAGCAGCCGAGGGGGGACAGGGCCAGATACGCAGTATTTT. This gives the protein CASSRGGTGPDTQYF.

The chain couples TRBV13 to TRBJ2-1; TRBD2 might be the D (6 bases). This CDR3 has 13 residues. Germline assignment: CDR1 PRHDT and CDR2 FYEKMQ (reference sequence). Deletions cut 5 bases from V and 10 bases from J, with 15 bases between. The CDR3 region has the DNA TGTGCCAGCAGCCCCCTCCGGGGGAGGGAGCAGTTCTTC. Encoded protein: CASSPLRGREQFF.

This clone was detected once. The chain couples TRBV6-1 to TRBJ2-7, with 7 positions matching TRBD1. The length of the CDR3 is 13 residues. The germline V gene encodes CDR1 MNHNS and CDR2 SASEGT. V gave up 8 bases and J gave up 3 bases; unmatched junction bases: 7. The CDR3 region has the DNA TGTGCCAGCTCTGGACAGGCTTACTACGAGCAGTACTTC. This encodes CASSGQAYYEQYF.

The rearrangement uses TRBV9 and TRBJ1-3; weak D call: TRBD1 (6 bases). The CDR3 is made up of 20 amino acids. The germline CDR1 and CDR2 sequences are SGDLS and YYNGEE. V was cut by 4 bases and J by 0 bases, with 26 bases left in between. The CDR3 DNA sequence: TGTGCCAGCAGCTCGACCCGACAGGCTGAGCCCCCAAGCTCTGGAAACACCATATATTTT. Translating gives CASSSTRQAEPPSSGNTIYF.

This chain uses TRBV27 with TRBJ1-1; TRBD1 aligns across 7 bases. This CDR3 has 17 residues. V trimming: 4 bases; J trimming: 3 bases; junction bases outside the gene matches: 14. CDR1 MNHEY and CDR2 SMNVEV come from the germline V gene (reference sequence). The CDR3 protein is CASSSWGVRGGYTEAFF. The CDR3 bases are TGTGCCAGCAGTTCCTGGGGGGTAAGAGGGGGCTACACTGAAGCTTTCTTT.

This rearrangement joins TRBV5-4 to TRBJ2-2; 11 bases are shared with TRBD2. Germline CDR1 and CDR2: SGHNT and YYREEE (reference sequence). J lost 4 bases, V lost 2 bases, and 10 bases had no gene match. The CDR3 has 18 amino acids. Written as DNA, the CDR3 is TGTGCCAGCAGCTTCTCGGTCACTAGCGGGAGTCGCACCGGGGAGCTGTTTTTT. Protein product: CASSFSVTSGSRTGELFF. Looking up the rest from reference TRBV5-4 and TRBJ2-2 gives the full variable domain: ETGVTQSPTHLIKTRGQQVTLRCSSQSGHNTVSWYQQALGQGPQFIFQYYREEENGRGNFPPRFSGLQFPNYSSELNVNALELDDSALYLCASSFSVTSGSRTGELFFGEGSRLTVL.

The chain uses TRBV2 and TRBJ1-3; D is ambiguous. The CDR3 extends over 14 amino acids. Per germline, CDR1 SNHLY and CDR2 FYNNEI. V shed 4 bases and J shed 2 bases, with 9 bases lying between them. The CDR3 reads CASSVTVTGNTIYF. The CDR3 DNA reads as TGTGCCAGCAGTGTAACTGTGACTGGAAACACCATATATTTT.

This clone came up once. The rearrangement links TRBV27 to TRBJ1-1, with a tentative D call TRBD1 (6 bases). This CDR3 spans 15 amino acids. From germline, CDR1 is MNHEY and CDR2 SMNVEV (reference sequence). V lost 7 bases and J lost 4, with 19 bases in between. CDR3 sequence (DNA): TGTGCCAGCACCGGAACAGGGTCAGACGGCACTGAAGCTTTCTTT. It specifies CASTGTGSDGTEAFF.

The chain employs TRBV7-9 and TRBJ2-2; 12 nucleotides line up with TRBD1. The J segment lost 6 bases and the V segment lost 5 bases, leaving 4 bases of the junction unmatched. The CDR3 loop spans 15 amino acids. CDR1 and CDR2 from the germline V gene are SEHNR and FQNEAQ (reference sequence). In DNA, the CDR3 is TGTGCCAGCAGCCCCGGGACAGGGGGCTCCGGGGAGCTGTTTTTT. It codes for CASSPGTGGSGELFF.

The chain is built from TRBV5-1 and TRBJ2-2; 10 nucleotides agree with TRBD1. With V trimmed by 6 bases and J by 5 bases, 4 bases remained unmatched. CDR3 length: 14 amino acids. The V gene's germline CDR1 is SGHRS and CDR2 YFSETQ. The CDR3 DNA follows: TGCGCCAGCACTGGACAGGGGGGGACCGGGGAGCTGTTTTTT. This encodes CASTGQGGTGELFF.

The J gene is TRBJ2-1, the V gene TRBV7-7, with 13 bases matching TRBD2. The CDR3 length is 16 residues. Trimming at V came to 5 bases and at J to 5 bases, leaving 6 bases not matched to a gene. Per the germline V gene, CDR1 is SSHAT and CDR2 is FNYEAQ (reference sequence). CDR3 nucleotide sequence: TGTGCCAGCAGCCGCCGGGGGACTAGCGGGGACAATGAGCAGTTCTTC. Translating gives CASSRRGTSGDNEQFF. The whole variable domain, filled in from reference TRBV7-7 and TRBJ2-1, reads GAGVSQSPRYKVTKRGQDVTLRCDPISSHATLYWYQQALGQGPEFLTYFNYEAQPDKSGLPSDRFSAERPEGSISTLTIQRTEQRDSAMYRCASSRRGTSGDNEQFFGPGTRLTVL.

The genes are TRBV6-4 and TRBJ2-7; the match to TRBD2 covers 11 bases. This CDR3 spans 17 amino acids. Germline V lookup: CDR1 MRHNA, CDR2 SNTAGT. After removal of 4 bases from V and 2 bases from J, the junction contained 10 bases not matched to a gene. The CDR3 DNA reads TGTGCCAGCAGTGGCGTCCATCTAGCGGGAGGTACCTACGAGCAGTACTTC. Protein sequence: CASSGVHLAGGTYEQYF.

This clone occurred once. The CDR3 here is CASSGGQGGELFF. CDR3 coding DNA: TGCGCCAGCAGCGGTGGACAGGGTGGGGAGCTGTTTTTT. The chain links TRBV5-1 to TRBJ2-2; 8 bases align to TRBD1. Germline assignment: CDR1 SGHRS and CDR2 YFSETQ. The J segment lost 8 bases and the V segment lost 4 bases, leaving 4 bases of the junction unmatched. This CDR3 is 13 amino acids long.